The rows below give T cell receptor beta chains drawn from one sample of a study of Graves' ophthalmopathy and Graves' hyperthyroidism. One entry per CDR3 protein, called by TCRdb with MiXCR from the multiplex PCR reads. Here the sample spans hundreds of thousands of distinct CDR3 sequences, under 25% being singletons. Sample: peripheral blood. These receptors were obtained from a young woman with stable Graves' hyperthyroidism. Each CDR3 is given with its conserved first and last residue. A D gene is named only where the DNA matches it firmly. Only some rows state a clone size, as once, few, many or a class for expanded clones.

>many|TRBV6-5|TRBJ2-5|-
TGTGCCAGCAGTTTTCACCAGCGAGAGACCCAGTACTTC
CASSFHQRETQYF
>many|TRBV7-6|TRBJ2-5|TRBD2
TGTGCCAGCAGCGACCCGGGACTAGTGTACCAAGAGACCCAGTACTTC
CASSDPGLVYQETQYF
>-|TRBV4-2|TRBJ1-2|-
TGTGCCAGCAGCCAAGTGGGTCCAGCCTATGGCTACACCTTC
CASSQVGPAYGYTF
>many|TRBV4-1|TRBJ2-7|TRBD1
TGCGCCAGCAGCCAAGCCCCGGGACAGGGTTACGAGCAGTACTTC
CASSQAPGQGYEQYF
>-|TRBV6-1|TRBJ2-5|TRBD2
TGTGCCAGCAGTGAAGCGCTGTCTAGCGGGGGGTTCCAAGAGACCCAGTACTTC
CASSEALSSGGFQETQYF
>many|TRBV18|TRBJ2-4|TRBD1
TGTGCCAGCTCACCAAGTTCAGGGGGCGCGGGAAACATTCAGTACTTC
CASSPSSGGAGNIQYF
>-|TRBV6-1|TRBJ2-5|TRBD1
TGTGCCAGCAACGACAGGGGGACGGAAGAGACCCAGTACTTC
CASNDRGTEETQYF
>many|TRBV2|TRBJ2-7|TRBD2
TGTGCCAGCAGTTGGCTAGCGGATAGCTCCTACGAGCAGTACTTC
CASSWLADSSYEQYF
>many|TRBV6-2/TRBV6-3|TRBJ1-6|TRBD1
TGTGCCAGCAGTTACTCGGGACAGCGAAATAATTCACCCCTCCACTTT
CASSYSGQRNNSPLHF
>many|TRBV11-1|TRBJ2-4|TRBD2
TGTGCCAGCAGCTTAGGGACTAGCCAAGCCAAAAACATTCAGTACTTC
CASSLGTSQAKNIQYF
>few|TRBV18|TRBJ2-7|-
TGTGCCAGCTCACCAGGGGTAGGGTCGGCCTACGAGCAGTACTTC
CASSPGVGSAYEQYF
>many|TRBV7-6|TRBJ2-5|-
TGTGCCAGCAGCTTTGGCCTCGGGGGGCGGGAGCGCTCGCATCAGACCCAGTACTTC
CASSFGLGGRERSHQTQYF
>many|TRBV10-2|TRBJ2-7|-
TGCGCCAGCAGTCGCGACGTCGTCTACGAGCAGTACTTC
CASSRDVVYEQYF
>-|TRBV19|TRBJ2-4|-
TGTGCCAGTCGGGCCCTAACGGTGGCCTACAATGAGCATTTCTTC
CASRALTVAYNEHFF
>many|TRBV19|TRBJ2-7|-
TGTGCCAGTAGTCCCCATGTCGGGACAAGGTCCTACGAGCAGTACTTC
CASSPHVGTRSYEQYF
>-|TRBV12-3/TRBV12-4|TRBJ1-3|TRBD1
TGTGCCAGCAGTATGACAGGGGGCGGAAACACCAGATATTTT
CASSMTGGGNTRYF
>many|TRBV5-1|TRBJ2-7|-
TGCGCCAGCAGCCTCCGGGGAAGCACCTACGAGCAGTACTTC
CASSLRGSTYEQYF
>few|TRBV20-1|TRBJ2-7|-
TGCAGTGCGGCCAGGGGGGAACACACCAAAAGCGGCGCCTACGAGCAGTACTTC
CSAARGEHTKSGAYEQYF
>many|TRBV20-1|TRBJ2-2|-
TGCAGTGCATACCGAGCGGGACAGACCGGGGAGCTGTTTTTT
CSAYRAGQTGELFF
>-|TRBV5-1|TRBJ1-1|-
TGCGCCAGCAGCTTGTCATTCGGGGGCTACACTGAAGCTTTCTTT
CASSLSFGGYTEAFF
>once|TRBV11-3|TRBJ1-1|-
TGTGCCAGCAGCTTAGCGGGGCAAACTGAAGCTTTCTTT
CASSLAGQTEAFF
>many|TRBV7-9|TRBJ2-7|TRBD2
TGTGCCAGCAGTTATAGCGGGAGCCCGAGAGAGCAGTACTTC
CASSYSGSPREQYF
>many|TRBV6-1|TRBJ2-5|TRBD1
TGTGCCAGCAGTGGGGACAGGGTCGGAGAGACCCAGTACTTC
CASSGDRVGETQYF
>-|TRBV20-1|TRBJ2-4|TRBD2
TGCAGTGCTACTAGCGGGATATTCGCCAAAAACATTAAGTACTTC
CSATSGIFAKNIKYF
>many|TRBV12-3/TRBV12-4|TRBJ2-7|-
TGTGCCAGCAGTGCGACAGGAAACTCCTACGAGCAGTACTTC
CASSATGNSYEQYF
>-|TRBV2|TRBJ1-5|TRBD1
TGTGCCAGCAGTTTAACAGGGGGCCTTAGCAATCAGCCCCAGCATTTT
CASSLTGGLSNQPQHF
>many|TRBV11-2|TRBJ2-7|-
TGTGCCAGCAGCGTCCCGGGACGCTTACCCTACGAGCAGTACTTC
CASSVPGRLPYEQYF
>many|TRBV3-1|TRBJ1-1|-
TGTGCCAGCAGCCGGGGCTCTGACTCGAACACTGAAGCTTTCTTT
CASSRGSDSNTEAFF
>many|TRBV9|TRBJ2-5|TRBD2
TGTGCCAGCAGCAAATATTCTAGCGGGAGAGAGACCCAGTACTTC
CASSKYSSGRETQYF
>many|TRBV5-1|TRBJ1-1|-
TGCGCCAGCAGCCTATTGACAGGATGGGACACTGAAGCTTTCTTT
CASSLLTGWDTEAFF
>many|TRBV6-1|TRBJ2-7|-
TGTGCCAGCAGTAAGAGGGACGGCTCCTACGAGCAGTACTTC
CASSKRDGSYEQYF
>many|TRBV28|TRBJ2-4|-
TGTGCCAGCAGTTTAGGAACCACAGGGTTAGGGGGAGGGCTGGCCAAAAACATTCAGTACTTC
CASSLGTTGLGGGLAKNIQYF
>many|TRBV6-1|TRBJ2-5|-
TGTGCCAGCACCTACCAAGAGACCCAGTACTTC
CASTYQETQYF
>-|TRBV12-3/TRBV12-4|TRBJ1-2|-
TGTGCCAGCAGTTCTCCGGGACTCGATAACTATGGCTACACCTTC
CASSSPGLDNYGYTF
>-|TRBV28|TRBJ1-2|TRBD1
TGTGCCAGCAGTTTAGATCGGGACAGCGCCATTCCCTCTAACTATGGCTACACCTTC
CASSLDRDSAIPSNYGYTF
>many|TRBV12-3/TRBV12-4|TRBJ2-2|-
TGTGCCAGCAGATGGGGGAGGGAGCTGTTTTTT
CASRWGRELFF
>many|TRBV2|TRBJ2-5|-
TGTACCAGCAGTGATGCTAGTGGGGCCCAAGAGACCCAGTACTTC
CTSSDASGAQETQYF